The 6 T cell receptor beta chains reported below all come from one sample, sequenced in a study of blood T cell repertoires in COVID-19. Clones were read by immunoSEQ multiplex PCR, and TCRdb kept only the in-frame ones, dropping some. The data contain 250,000 to 300,000 clones, around 86% of them singletons. The sample consisted of peripheral blood. These receptors were collected from a middle-aged woman who had recovered from COVID-19.

V is TRBV5-4 and J is TRBJ2-7; 7 bases line up with TRBD2. Germline V gene lookup returns CDR1 SGHNT and CDR2 YYREEE (reference sequence). There are 15 residues in the CDR3. The V and J ends lost 9 bases and 6 bases, in that order; junction bases with no gene match: 18. The CDR3 coding sequence is TGTGCCACCACCGCTCGCGGGAGTAATCATCGCGAGCAGTACTTC. Translation: CATTARGSNHREQYF.

The V call is TRBV7-8, the J call TRBJ2-1; D may be TRBD1 (6 bases). Germline CDR1 SGHVS, CDR2 FQNEAQ. V was pared by 3 bases and J by 0 bases, with 9 bases between. This CDR3 contains 15 residues. CDR3 amino acids: CASSFRDTSYNEQFF. In DNA form, the CDR3 reads TGTGCCAGCAGCTTTCGGGACACCTCCTACAATGAGCAGTTCTTC.

As to this clone: The junction does not match germline at one end; this may be a read error. This rearrangement joins TRBV7-7 to TRBJ2-2, with a possible D match to TRBD2 (6 bases). The CDR3 has 15 amino acids. In germline, CDR1 is SSHAT, CDR2 FNYEAQ (reference sequence). CDR3 sequence: CASSPTSLNTGELFF. CDR3 DNA sequence: TGTGCTAGCAGCCCCACTAGCCTGAACACCGGGGAGCTGTTTTTT.

The sample holds a few counts of this clone. The chain links TRBV14 to TRBJ1-1; perhaps TRBD1 as D (5 bases). Per germline, CDR1 SGHDN and CDR2 FVKESK. This CDR3 contains 13 residues. Trimming cost V 0 bases and J 8 bases, with 10 bases left between them. In DNA, the CDR3 is TGTGCCAGCAGCCAAGATGTCAGGACAGAAGCTTTCTTT. Translation: CASSQDVRTEAFF.

V is TRBV5-1 and J is TRBJ1-2, with 8 bases fitting TRBD1. CDR1 and CDR2 (germline): SGHRS, YFSETQ. The CDR3 is 14 amino acids. Unmatched junction bases numbered 7, after V lost 2 bases and J lost 7 bases. The CDR3 nucleotides read TGCGCCAGCAGCTTTGACAGGGGAGATCGTGGCTACACCTTC. Its protein is CASSFDRGDRGYTF.

The rearrangement uses TRBV4-1 and TRBJ2-1; 9 positions match TRBD2. Trimming cost V 4 bases and J 2 bases; bases outside gene matches: 6. The length of the CDR3 is 16 residues. The germline V gene has CDR1 MGHRA and CDR2 YSYEKL. The CDR3 here is CASSPYSSGTYNEQFF. CDR3 bases: TGCGCCAGCAGCCCCTACTCTAGCGGGACCTACAATGAGCAGTTCTTC.